Shown below are 27 T cell receptor beta chains from a single sample sequenced in a study of T-cell memory formation after mild COVID-19 (dated by TCRdb to about 2021). Receptor amplification or capture employed 5' RACE. Sequencing was carried out with an Illumina NovaSeq 6000. TCRdb handled the public reads itself, with Q25 trimming in fastp and clone calling in MiXCR, and kept productive beta chains. For every CDR3 protein sequence, its rows merge into one entry that carries the most common genes and DNA. The sample table holds 350,000 to 500,000 distinct CDR3 sequences, of which roughly 17% were seen once. About 22% of the sample is taken by the ten largest. The sample comprised PBMCs or a T cell subset sorted from them (not recorded which). Receptors originate from a man aged 18 to 30 who had mild COVID-19 (a few samples of this study predate the infection). The sample titles of this study are shuffled in the database, so cell type and time point are left out; the donor was told from shared clones.

The rearrangement joins TRBV6-5 to TRBJ1-1; the match to TRBD1 covers 8 bases. The V and J ends lost 6 bases and 10 bases, in that order; junction bases with no gene match: 7. Germline V gives CDR1 MNHEY, CDR2 SVGAGI. This CDR3 is 12 amino acids long. CDR3 sequence: CASSLDRVRAFF. The CDR3 nucleotides are TGTGCCAGCAGCCTGGACAGGGTACGAGCTTTCTTT.

This clonotype has only a few counts. The chain has TRBV2 and TRBJ2-3; 10 bases match TRBD2. CDR1 and CDR2 from the germline V gene are SNHLY and FYNNEI. V lost 10 bases to trimming and J lost 4 bases; unmatched junction nucleotides: 8. The CDR3 totals 14 residues. CDR3 loop: CAIRAGGRPDTQYF. For the CDR3, the DNA is TGTGCCATTAGAGCGGGGGGGCGGCCAGATACGCAGTATTTT.

V and J are TRBV3-1 and TRBJ2-4; TRBD2 matches at 7 bases. The junction had 11 bases not matched to a gene; V was cut back by 0 bases and J by 6 bases. The CDR3 totals 17 residues. Germline CDR1 LGHDT, CDR2 YNNKEL (reference sequence). CDR3 residues: CASSQDSAGLRGNIQYF. CDR3 nucleotide sequence: TGTGCCAGCAGCCAAGATTCAGCGGGGCTCCGGGGAAACATTCAGTACTTC.

This clonotype was counted between two and nine times. The chain has TRBV4-1 and TRBJ2-7; 9 positions match TRBD2. With V trimmed by 6 bases and J by 3 bases, 6 bases remained unmatched. CDR1 is MGHRA and CDR2 is YSYEKL in the germline V gene. The CDR3 totals 14 residues. CDR3 sequence: CASSPGLAVYEQYF. The CDR3 DNA sequence: TGCGCCAGCAGTCCGGGACTAGCTGTCTACGAGCAGTACTTC.

The chain uses TRBV12-3 or TRBV12-4 and TRBJ2-5; weak D call: TRBD2 (5 bases). This CDR3 region has 13 residues. V lost 5 bases, J lost 3 bases, and 10 bases lay in between. The CDR3 protein is CASSPGEKETQYF. The CDR3 region has the DNA TGTGCCAGCAGTCCCGGGGAAAAAGAGACCCAGTACTTC.

This chain joins TRBV5-1 and TRBJ2-2; the match to TRBD2 covers 7 bases. CDR1 and CDR2 (germline): SGHRS, YFSETQ. V gave up 5 bases and J gave up 7 bases; unmatched junction bases: 5. This CDR3 has 13 amino acids. The CDR3 is CASRRLAGGELFF. The CDR3 DNA reads TGCGCCAGCAGACGACTAGCCGGCGGGGAGCTGTTTTTT.

This clonotype was observed a single time. This chain links TRBV9 with TRBJ1-5, with TRBD1 matching 7 bases. With V trimmed by 3 bases and J by 1 base, 7 bases remained unmatched. This CDR3 is built from 16 residues. CDR1 and CDR2 (germline): SGDLS, YYNGEE. As DNA, the CDR3 is TGTGCCAGCAGCGAGGGGGCAGGGGGGAGCAATCAGCCCCAGCATTTT. Translating gives CASSEGAGGSNQPQHF.

This sequence joins TRBV29-1 and TRBJ1-2; possible D gene TRBD1, 6 bases. Germline values: CDR1 SQVTM, CDR2 ANQGSEA. This CDR3 has 14 amino acids. Trimming pared 7 bases from V and 5 bases from J, leaving 20 bases between. Here the CDR3 reads CSASTTGQGYGYTF. In nucleotides, the CDR3 is TGCAGCGCTAGCACCACAGGGCAGGGATATGGCTACACCTTC.

This clonotype has at least ten counts. The rearrangement uses TRBV5-1 and TRBJ1-4; 8 positions agree with TRBD1. This CDR3 spans 14 amino acids. Trimming took 3 bases from V and 6 from J; bases not matched to a gene: 4. Germline V gene sequence: CDR1 SGHRS, CDR2 YFSETQ. CDR3 loop: CASSSDRADEKLFF. CDR3 nucleotides: TGCGCCAGCAGCTCGGACAGGGCTGATGAAAAACTGTTTTTT.

This rearrangement joins TRBV15 to TRBJ2-7; D is unclear. Germline CDR1 is LNHNV and CDR2 is YYDKDF (reference sequence). This CDR3 contains 11 residues. Between the trimmed V and J ends, which lost 3 bases and 6 bases, there was a span of 6 bases. The CDR3 DNA reads TGTGCCACCAGCAGGGGCGGCGAGCAGTACTTC. Translated, it gives CATSRGGEQYF.

This clonotype was seen a few times. The chain is built from TRBV6-1 and TRBJ1-6; D is undetermined. The germline CDR1 and CDR2 sequences are MNHNS and SASEGT. V lost 8 bases and J 7 bases, leaving 9 bases between the germline ends. This CDR3 contains 12 residues. The CDR3 loop is CASGRLNSPLHF. The DNA of the CDR3 is TGTGCCAGCGGCAGGCTCAATTCACCCCTCCACTTT.

In its sample, this clonotype was seen many times. The genes are TRBV9 and TRBJ2-3, with 8 positions matching TRBD2. With V trimmed by 4 bases and J by 0 bases, 10 bases remained unmatched. This CDR3 comprises 17 residues. The V gene's germline CDR1 is SGDLS and CDR2 YYNGEE. DNA of the CDR3: TGTGCCAGCAGCATATACAGCGGGGGAGCCAGCACAGATACGCAGTATTTT. Amino acid sequence: CASSIYSGGASTDTQYF.

The chain recombines TRBV5-4 with TRBJ2-4, with 7 bases identical to TRBD2. V was pared by 4 bases and J by 3 bases, with 7 bases of the junction left unmatched. CDR1 is SGHNT, CDR2 YYREEE, per germline (reference sequence). CDR3 size: 15 residues. The CDR3 is CASSPGGVGKNIQYF. The CDR3 coding sequence is TGTGCCAGCAGCCCGGGGGGTGTTGGCAAAAACATTCAGTACTTC.

CDR3 region: CASSQGTEYGYTF. The DNA for the CDR3 is TGTGCCAGCAGCCAAGGGACAGAATATGGCTACACCTTC. The chain recombines TRBV4-2 with TRBJ1-2, with D possibly TRBD1 on 6 matching bases. The CDR3 covers 13 residues. With 1 base removed from V and 5 bases from J, the gap between germline ends came to 8 bases. CDR1 and CDR2 from the germline V gene are LGHNA and YNFKEQ.

The chain recombines TRBV7-9 with TRBJ2-5, with unresolved D. From germline, CDR1 is SEHNR and CDR2 FQNEAQ (reference sequence). V lost 3 bases, J lost 4 bases, and 6 bases lay in between. This CDR3 is built from 12 residues. The CDR3 DNA sequence: TGTGCCAGCAGCTTTACGCTAGAGACCCAGTACTTC. Translating it yields CASSFTLETQYF.

This sequence joins TRBV12-3 or TRBV12-4 and TRBJ1-6; the match to TRBD1 covers 7 bases. The CDR3 loop spans 14 amino acids. Trimming took 3 bases from V and 5 from J; bases not matched to a gene: 1. The CDR3 is CASSFTGDNSPLHF. The CDR3 coding sequence is TGTGCCAGCAGTTTTACAGGGGATAATTCACCCCTCCACTTT.

This clonotype was counted ten times or more. The chain has TRBV7-9 and TRBJ1-5; D is undetermined. V was clipped by 1 base and J by 5 bases, with 3 bases between them. Germline V gene sequence: CDR1 SEHNR, CDR2 FQNEAQ (reference sequence). The CDR3 is 12 amino acids. CDR3 amino acids: CASSLVDQPQHF. The CDR3 DNA sequence: TGTGCCAGCAGCTTAGTCGATCAGCCCCAGCATTTT.

The V and J genes are TRBV29-1 and TRBJ2-2; weak D call: TRBD1 (6 bases). Germline V gene sequence: CDR1 SQVTM, CDR2 ANQGSEA. The CDR3 consists of 14 residues. With 6 bases removed from V and 3 bases from J, the gap between germline ends came to 14 bases. DNA for the CDR3: TGCAGCGTAAAACAGGGTCGTGACACCGGGGAGCTGTTTTTT. This sequence encodes CSVKQGRDTGELFF.

In this sample, this clonotype turned up once. CDR3 protein: CASSPRGPANYGYTF. CDR3 DNA: TGTGCCAGCAGCCCGCGGGGGCCCGCTAACTATGGCTACACCTTC. The rearrangement uses TRBV6-5 and TRBJ1-2; a weak D match, TRBD1 (6 bases). With 6 bases removed from V and 0 bases from J, the gap between germline ends came to 14 bases. Germline CDR1 and CDR2: MNHEY and SVGAGI. The CDR3 is 15 residues long.

This sequence joins TRBV11-2 and TRBJ1-2; a possible D gene is TRBD1 (6 bases). Germline CDR1 and CDR2: SGHAT and FQNNGV. The CDR3 totals 15 residues. The V end was cut by 0 bases, the J end by 4 bases, with 12 bases between. The CDR3 DNA follows: TGTGCCAGCAGCTTAGAACAGGGTTTATTCTATGGCTACACCTTC. Translating it yields CASSLEQGLFYGYTF.

Only a few counts were recorded for this clonotype. The chain uses TRBV9 and TRBJ1-6; 10 bases align to TRBD1. This CDR3 is 15 amino acids long. V lost 4 bases to trimming and J lost 10 bases; unmatched junction nucleotides: 8. Germline V gene data show CDR1 as SGDLS and CDR2 as YYNGEE. The CDR3 is CASSPTGTGVSPLHF. As DNA, the CDR3 is TGTGCCAGCAGCCCTACCGGGACAGGGGTCTCACCCCTCCACTTT.

There are many counts of this clonotype. The chain employs TRBV7-3 and TRBJ1-1, with 8 bases that match TRBD1. The CDR3 covers 16 residues. Trimming cost V 0 bases and J 6 bases; bases outside gene matches: 9. Germline loops: CDR1 SGHTA, CDR2 FQGTGA. The CDR3 loop is CASSLTGTGHYAEAFF. CDR3 in DNA: TGTGCCAGCAGCTTAACCGGGACAGGCCACTATGCTGAAGCTTTCTTT.

The chain couples TRBV18 to TRBJ1-1; possible D gene TRBD1, 5 bases. This CDR3 has 16 residues. Germline values: CDR1 KGHSH, CDR2 LQKENI. Between the trimmed V and J ends, which lost 3 bases and 0 bases, there was a span of 14 bases. CDR3 nucleotides: TGTGCCAGCTCACCCGTGGGGGGGAGGATGAACACTGAAGCTTTCTTT. Translating gives CASSPVGGRMNTEAFF. Together with reference TRBV18 and TRBJ1-1, the CDR3 gives the full variable domain: NAGVMQNPRHLVRRRGQEARLRCSPMKGHSHVYWYRQLPEEGLKFMVYLQKENIIDESGMPKERFSAEFPKEGPSILRIQQVVRGDSAAYFCASSPVGGRMNTEAFFGQGTRLTVV.

The chain is built from TRBV7-2 and TRBJ1-1; unclear D gene. The germline gives CDR1 SGHTA, CDR2 FQGNSA. Between the trimmed V and J ends, which lost 2 bases and 1 base, there was a span of 8 bases. This CDR3 is built from 14 residues. The CDR3 region is CASSLNSGNTEAFF. The CDR3 nucleotides read TGTGCCAGCAGCTTAAATTCAGGGAACACTGAAGCTTTCTTT.

This clonotype has a handful of counts. The gene calls are TRBV28 and TRBJ2-2; TRBD1 might be the D (5 bases). V gave up 6 bases and J gave up 7 bases, with 18 bases separating them. This CDR3 has 15 residues. Germline CDR1 reads MDHEN; CDR2 reads SYDVKM. Here the CDR3 reads CASSLRKGHNGELFF. CDR3 DNA: TGTGCCAGCAGCCTGAGGAAGGGGCATAACGGGGAGCTGTTTTTT.

The chain employs TRBV4-2 and TRBJ2-3, with a possible D match to TRBD2 (6 bases). V lost 1 base and J lost 2, with 13 bases in between. Per the germline V gene, CDR1 is LGHNA and CDR2 is YNFKEQ. This CDR3 comprises 16 residues. CDR3 protein: CASSQALGTDTDTQYF. CDR3 bases: TGTGCCAGCAGCCAAGCTCTGGGGACTGACACAGATACGCAGTATTTT.

V is TRBV5-6 and J is TRBJ2-1; 11 positions match TRBD1. The J segment lost 9 bases and the V segment lost 6 bases, leaving 8 bases of the junction unmatched. Germline CDR1 and CDR2: SGHDT and YYEEEE. The CDR3 runs 14 residues. CDR3 nucleotides: TGTGCCAGCACCTTCGGACAGGGGGCTGGTGAGCAGTTCTTC. It encodes CASTFGQGAGEQFF.